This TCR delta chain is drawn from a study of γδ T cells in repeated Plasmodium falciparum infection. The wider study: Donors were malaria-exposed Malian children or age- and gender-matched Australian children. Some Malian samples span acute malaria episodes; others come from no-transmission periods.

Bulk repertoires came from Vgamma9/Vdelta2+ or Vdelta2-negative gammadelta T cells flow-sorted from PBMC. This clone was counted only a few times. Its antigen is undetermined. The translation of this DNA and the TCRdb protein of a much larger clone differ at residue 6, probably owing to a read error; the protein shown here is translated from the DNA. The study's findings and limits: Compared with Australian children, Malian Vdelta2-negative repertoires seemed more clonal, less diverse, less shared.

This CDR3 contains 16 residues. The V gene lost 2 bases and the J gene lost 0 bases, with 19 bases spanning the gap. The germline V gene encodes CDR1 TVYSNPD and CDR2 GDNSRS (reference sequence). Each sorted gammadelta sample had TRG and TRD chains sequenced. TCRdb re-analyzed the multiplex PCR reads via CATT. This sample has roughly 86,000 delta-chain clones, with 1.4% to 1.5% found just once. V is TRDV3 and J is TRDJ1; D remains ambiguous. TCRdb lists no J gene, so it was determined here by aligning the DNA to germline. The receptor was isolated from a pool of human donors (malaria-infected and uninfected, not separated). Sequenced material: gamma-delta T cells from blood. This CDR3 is CAFFGVRTSYTDKLIF. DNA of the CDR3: TGTGCCTTTTTCGGGGTACGCACCTCGTACACCGATAAACTCATCTTT.